Below are 8 T cell receptor beta chains sequenced from a single sample in a study of blood T cell repertoires in COVID-19. Assay: immunoSEQ multiplex PCR; the TCRdb copy retains only in-frame clones and omits some. Of 200,000 to 250,000 clones listed, approximately 88% are singletons. Sequencing was done on a sample of PBMCs or T cells enriched from blood (not recorded which). These receptors all come from a young man with acute COVID-19.

The chain couples TRBV19 to TRBJ1-1; 7 nucleotides align to TRBD1. The ends lost 7 bases at V and 4 bases at J; junction bases unmatched: 21. This CDR3 is built from 18 residues. Germline V gene lookup returns CDR1 LNHDA and CDR2 SQIVND (reference sequence). The CDR3 DNA sequence: TGTGCCAGTATAAGGCAGGACAGGAGATTTACGGGTACCACTGAAGCTTTCTTT. Protein sequence: CASIRQDRRFTGTTEAFF.

The V gene is TRBV5-1, the J gene TRBJ1-6; D is undetermined. Trimming removed 3 bases from V and 4 bases from J, with 8 bases in between. The V gene's germline CDR1 is SGHRS and CDR2 YFSETQ. The CDR3 totals 14 residues. The CDR3 nucleotides are TGCGCCAGCAGCTCGGGAACTTATAATTCACCCCTCCACTTT. This translates into CASSSGTYNSPLHF.

The chain is built from TRBV28 and TRBJ2-7, with 7 nucleotides matching TRBD1. Trimming cost V 2 bases and J 3 bases; bases outside gene matches: 7. The CDR3 extends over 15 amino acids. In germline, CDR1 is MDHEN, CDR2 SYDVKM. As DNA, the CDR3 is TGTGCCAGCAGTTTAAGGGGGCAATCCTTCTACGAGCAGTACTTC. Its protein is CASSLRGQSFYEQYF.

This clone was picked up one time. The rearrangement uses TRBV11-2 and TRBJ2-7; 8 bases match TRBD2. The CDR3 extends over 15 amino acids. CDR1 and CDR2 (germline): SGHAT, FQNNGV. The J segment lost 3 bases and the V segment lost 3 bases, leaving 7 bases of the junction unmatched. The CDR3 reads CASSLERERSYEQYF. The CDR3 region has the DNA TGTGCCAGCAGCTTGGAGCGGGAGCGGAGCTACGAGCAGTACTTC.

The chain couples TRBV30 to TRBJ1-6; 10 bases are a match to TRBD1. The ends lost 4 bases at V and 10 bases at J; junction bases unmatched: 13. This CDR3 has 16 residues. Germline V lookup: CDR1 GTSNPN, CDR2 SVGIG (reference sequence). The CDR3 here is CAWTQGGQGNWSPLHF. In DNA form, the CDR3 reads TGTGCCTGGACCCAGGGGGGACAGGGGAATTGGTCACCCCTCCACTTT.

The chain recombines TRBV15 with TRBJ2-5; D perhaps matches TRBD2 (5 bases). The CDR3 has 14 amino acids. V lost 0 bases to trimming and J lost 5 bases, with 10 bases between them. CDR1 LNHNV and CDR2 YYDKDF come from the germline V gene (reference sequence). CDR3 in amino acids: CATSRDTGTETQYF. In DNA, the CDR3 is TGTGCCACCAGCAGAGATACGGGAACGGAGACCCAGTACTTC.

This chain links TRBV28 with TRBJ1-1; 9 bases are a match to TRBD1. CDR3 size: 15 residues. With 6 bases clipped from V and 8 bases from J, the junction kept 13 bases outside the gene matches. CDR1 is MDHEN and CDR2 is SYDVKM in the germline V gene. The CDR3 loop reads CASSPGTGKPSEAFF. Written as DNA, the CDR3 is TGTGCCAGCAGCCCCGGGACAGGGAAACCATCCGAAGCTTTCTTT. The variable domain in full, completed from reference TRBV28 and TRBJ1-1, reads DVKVTQSSRYLVKRTGEKVFLECVQDMDHENMFWYRQDPGLGLRLIYFSYDVKMKEKGDIPEGYSVSREKKERFSLILESASTNQTSMYLCASSPGTGKPSEAFFGQGTRLTVV.

The chain uses TRBV27 and TRBJ2-3; D not certain. CDR3 length: 18 residues. In germline, CDR1 is MNHEY, CDR2 SMNVEV (reference sequence). Trimming stripped 3 bases from V and 0 bases from J, with 19 bases between. Here the CDR3 reads CASSFSHQALSSTDTQYF. DNA for the CDR3: TGTGCCAGCAGTTTCAGTCACCAGGCCCTCTCTAGCACAGATACGCAGTATTTT.